These 19 T cell receptor beta chains were all obtained from the same sample, sequenced in a study of identical twins. MiXCR, run by TCRdb on the 5' RACE reads, gives a single entry per CDR3 protein. The table has some 240,000 distinct CDR3 sequences, about 8.9% seen once. This same sample was also part of a study on yellow fever vaccine responses in identical twins.

Sequencing used CD8+ T cells sorted from blood. These receptors were obtained from a woman aged 18-35 years in good health.

Worth noting for this clonotype: Germline is not matched at one junction end, which may reflect a read error. The chain combines TRBV5-6 with TRBJ2-5; tentatively, D is TRBD1 or TRBD2 (5 bases each). Per the germline V gene, CDR1 is SGHDT and CDR2 is YYEEEE. The CDR3 consists of 15 residues. The CDR3 is CAISPEPSWGETQYF. The DNA of the CDR3 is TGTGCCATCAGCCCAGAGCCCTCCTGGGGGGAGACCCAGTACTTC.

A few counts support this clonotype. The chain combines TRBV5-5 with TRBJ1-1; 9 positions match TRBD1. CDR1 and CDR2 from the germline V gene are SGHKS and YYEKEE (reference sequence). Trimming cost V 3 bases and J 1 base; bases outside gene matches: 10. This CDR3 comprises 17 residues. The CDR3 bases are TGTGCCAGCAGCTCAAACAGGGGGCCCTCTAGGAACACTGAAGCTTTCTTT. Residues: CASSSNRGPSRNTEAFF. Filled out from reference TRBV5-5 and TRBJ1-1, the complete variable domain reads DAGVTQSPTHLIKTRGQQVTLRCSPISGHKSVSWYQQVLGQGPQFIFQYYEKEERGRGNFPDRFSARQFPNYSSELNVNALLLGDSALYLCASSSNRGPSRNTEAFFGQGTRLTVV.

This chain connects TRBV6-1 to TRBJ2-1, with 7 positions matching TRBD1. Looked up from germline, CDR1 is MNHNS and CDR2 is SASEGT. CDR3 size: 16 residues. V dropped 8 bases and J dropped 4; count of bases not matched to a gene: 14. The CDR3 DNA sequence: TGTGCCAGCGGTACAGGGGCTCCCACATTTTACAATGAGCAGTTCTTC. Amino acids: CASGTGAPTFYNEQFF.

Comments on this clonotype: One end of the junction does not line up with germline, which may come from a read error. The V gene is TRBV3-1, the J gene TRBJ1-4; D is undetermined. The CDR3 covers 13 residues. Germline V gene sequence: CDR1 LGHDT, CDR2 YNNKEL (reference sequence). CDR3 in amino acids: CASSQDPKEKLFF. The DNA for the CDR3 is TGTGCCAGCAGCCAAGATCCTAAAGAAAAACTGTTTTTT.

V gene TRBV7-8 combines with J gene TRBJ2-6, with 12 bases lining up with TRBD2. The length of the CDR3 is 17 residues. Germline V CDR1 and CDR2: SGHVS, FQNEAQ. V shed 5 bases and J 0 bases; nucleotides not matched to a gene: 2. CDR3 in amino acids: CASSATSGSSGANVLTF. For the CDR3, the DNA is TGTGCCAGCAGCGCGACTAGCGGGAGCTCTGGGGCCAACGTCCTGACTTTC.

This clonotype was detected many times. The chain combines TRBV10-3 with TRBJ2-7, with 12 bases matching TRBD2. Germline V gene data show CDR1 as ENHRY and CDR2 as SYGVKD. The CDR3 loop spans 15 amino acids. The ends lost 3 bases at V and 5 bases at J; junction bases unmatched: 5. The CDR3 DNA follows: TGTGCCATCAGTGACCTAGCGGGAGGGCCGAACGAGCAGTACTTC. It codes for CAISDLAGGPNEQYF.

The rearrangement uses TRBV29-1 and TRBJ2-1; D remains ambiguous. V was pared by 8 bases and J by 3 bases, with 11 bases between. Looked up from germline, CDR1 is SQVTM and CDR2 is ANQGSEA. The CDR3 is 12 amino acids. The CDR3, as DNA: TGCAGCTTCCACACCAACTACAATGAGCAGTTCTTC. Translation: CSFHTNYNEQFF.

This clonotype was counted many times. The rearrangement links TRBV4-1 to TRBJ2-3; no definite D call. Trimming cost V 2 bases and J 5 bases, with 11 bases left between them. The V gene's germline CDR1 is MGHRA and CDR2 YSYEKL. The CDR3 length is 14 residues. CDR3 sequence reads: CASSQSPVVDTQYF. DNA of the CDR3: TGCGCCAGCAGCCAATCCCCGGTTGTAGATACGCAGTATTTT.

This clonotype was observed at least ten times. In nucleotides, the CDR3 is TGCGCCAGCAGCCTACCGGACTTTCTTACCTACAATGAGCAGTTCTTC. Encoded protein: CASSLPDFLTYNEQFF. V gene TRBV5-1 combines with J gene TRBJ2-1, with a possible D match to TRBD2 (5 bases). Per germline, CDR1 SGHRS and CDR2 YFSETQ. V was shortened by 4 bases and J by 2 bases, with 16 bases between the two germline ends. The CDR3 totals 16 residues.

This clonotype was seen a handful of times. V usage is TRBV27 and J usage is TRBJ2-1, with 8 bases aligning to TRBD2. The CDR3 extends over 12 amino acids. CDR1 is MNHEY, CDR2 SMNVEV, per germline (reference sequence). V was pared by 7 bases and J by 9 bases, with 5 bases of the junction left unmatched. The CDR3 DNA reads as TGTGCCAGCACCTCCGGGGGGGTTGAGCAGTTCTTC. Translation gives CASTSGGVEQFF.

This clonotype was observed many times. The chain carries TRBV29-1 and TRBJ2-7; D gene uncertain. Per germline, CDR1 SQVTM and CDR2 ANQGSEA. This CDR3 region has 13 residues. Trimming removed 7 bases at V and 1 base at J, with 14 bases between. CDR3 DNA sequence: TGCAGCGCTCAAATCACAGATTCCTACGAGCAGTACTTC. Translation: CSAQITDSYEQYF.

The chain employs TRBV10-3 and TRBJ1-1; D is unresolved. V shed 9 bases and J shed 5 bases, with 19 bases lying between them. In germline, CDR1 is ENHRY, CDR2 SYGVKD. This CDR3 region has 14 residues. CDR3: CAIHDPQVGTEAFF. In DNA, the CDR3 is TGTGCCATTCACGACCCACAAGTGGGTACTGAAGCTTTCTTT.

This sequence joins TRBV18 and TRBJ2-7, with D tentatively TRBD1 (5 bases). Trimming cost V 0 bases and J 2 bases, with 11 bases left between them. CDR1 is KGHSH and CDR2 is LQKENI in the germline V gene. This CDR3 region has 15 residues. Here the CDR3 reads CASSPPTGQPYEQYF. The CDR3 DNA sequence: TGTGCCAGCTCACCACCAACCGGACAACCCTACGAGCAGTACTTC.

This clonotype was recorded at least ten times. This sequence joins TRBV6-5 and TRBJ1-5; TRBD1 is a possible D gene (6 bases). Germline lookup yields CDR1 MNHEY and CDR2 SVGAGI. Trimming left V 4 bases short and J 3 bases short, with 10 bases between. The CDR3 has 14 residues. The CDR3 DNA reads as TGTGCCAGCAGTTCCAGGGGTGCCAATCAGCCCCAGCATTTT. Translated: CASSSRGANQPQHF.

The table lists this clonotype with a few counts. This chain joins TRBV7-2 and TRBJ2-1; 11 bases are shared with TRBD2. The J segment lost 3 bases and the V segment lost 0 bases, leaving 1 base of the junction unmatched. This CDR3 contains 16 residues. CDR1 is SGHTA and CDR2 is FQGNSA in the germline V gene. The CDR3 protein is CASSLAGTSGYNEQFF. Written as DNA, the CDR3 is TGTGCCAGCAGCTTAGCCGGGACTAGCGGCTACAATGAGCAGTTCTTC.

V and J are TRBV29-1 and TRBJ2-7; the D gene could be TRBD1 or TRBD2 (6 bases each). The V end was cut by 0 bases, the J end by 4 bases, with 13 bases between. The CDR3 runs to 14 residues. Germline CDR1 SQVTM, CDR2 ANQGSEA. CDR3 residues: CSVEDDRRGYEQYF. The CDR3 region has the DNA TGCAGCGTTGAAGATGACAGGAGGGGATACGAGCAGTACTTC.

For the CDR3, the DNA is TGTGCCAGCAGTTTATGGTCAGGGGTGAACACTGAAGCTTTCTTT. This translates into CASSLWSGVNTEAFF. The chain is built from TRBV12-3 or TRBV12-4 and TRBJ1-1; possible D gene TRBD1, 6 bases. The CDR3 totals 15 residues. Deletions cut 2 bases from V and 0 bases from J, with 10 bases between.

V and J are TRBV9 and TRBJ2-1, with D possibly being TRBD1 or TRBD2 (5 bases each). Deletions cut 2 bases from V and 6 bases from J, with 15 bases between. Per the germline V gene, CDR1 is SGDLS and CDR2 is YYNGEE. This CDR3 region has 15 residues. CDR3 amino acids: CASSVGTGGGNEQFF. In nucleotides, the CDR3 is TGTGCCAGCAGCGTTGGGACGGGTGGTGGCAATGAGCAGTTCTTC.

This clonotype showed up just a few times. The J gene is TRBJ2-6, the V gene TRBV7-3; D is unclear. The CDR3 consists of 17 residues. The germline gives CDR1 SGHTA, CDR2 FQGTGA. V shed 0 bases and J shed 0 bases, with 9 bases lying between them. CDR3 residues: CASSLTQPFSGANVLTF. The CDR3 DNA follows: TGTGCCAGCAGCTTAACCCAGCCTTTCTCTGGGGCCAACGTCCTGACTTTC.